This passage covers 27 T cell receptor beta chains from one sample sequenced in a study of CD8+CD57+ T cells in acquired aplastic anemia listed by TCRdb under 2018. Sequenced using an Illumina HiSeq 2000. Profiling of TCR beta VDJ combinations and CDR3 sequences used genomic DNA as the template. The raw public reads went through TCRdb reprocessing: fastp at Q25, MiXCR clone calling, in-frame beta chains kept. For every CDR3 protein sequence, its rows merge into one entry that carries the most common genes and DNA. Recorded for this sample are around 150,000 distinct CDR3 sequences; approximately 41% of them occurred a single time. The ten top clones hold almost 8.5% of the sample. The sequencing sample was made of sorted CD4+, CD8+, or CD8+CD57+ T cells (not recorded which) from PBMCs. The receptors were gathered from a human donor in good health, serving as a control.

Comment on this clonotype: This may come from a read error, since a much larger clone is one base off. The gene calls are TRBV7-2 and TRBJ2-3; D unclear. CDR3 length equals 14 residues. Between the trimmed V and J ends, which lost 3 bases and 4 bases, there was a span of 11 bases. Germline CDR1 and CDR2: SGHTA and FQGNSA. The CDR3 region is CASSLTGYADTQYF. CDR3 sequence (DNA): TGTGCCAGCAGCTTGACGGGCTACGCAGATACGCAGTATTTT.

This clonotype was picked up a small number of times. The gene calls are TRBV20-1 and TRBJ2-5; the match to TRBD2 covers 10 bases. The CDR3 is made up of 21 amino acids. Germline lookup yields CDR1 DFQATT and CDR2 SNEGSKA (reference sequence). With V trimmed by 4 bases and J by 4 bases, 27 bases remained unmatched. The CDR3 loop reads CSAIVAGGRSPNLGQRETQYF. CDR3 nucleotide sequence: TGCAGTGCTATAGTAGCGGGGGGCCGATCTCCGAATCTGGGCCAACGAGAGACCCAGTACTTC.

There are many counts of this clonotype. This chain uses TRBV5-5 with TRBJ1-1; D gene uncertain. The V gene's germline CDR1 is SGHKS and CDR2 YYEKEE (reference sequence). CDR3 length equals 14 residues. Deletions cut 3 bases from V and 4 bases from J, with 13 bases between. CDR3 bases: TGTGCCAGCAGCTCAGACCAAGGAGTCACTGAAGCTTTCTTT. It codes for CASSSDQGVTEAFF.

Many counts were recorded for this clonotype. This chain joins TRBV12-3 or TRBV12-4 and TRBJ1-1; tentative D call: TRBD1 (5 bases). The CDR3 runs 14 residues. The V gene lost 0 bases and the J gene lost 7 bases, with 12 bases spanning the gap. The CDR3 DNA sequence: TGTGCCAGCAGTTTAGCTTCCCGGGGGAGTGAAGCTTTCTTT. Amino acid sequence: CASSLASRGSEAFF.

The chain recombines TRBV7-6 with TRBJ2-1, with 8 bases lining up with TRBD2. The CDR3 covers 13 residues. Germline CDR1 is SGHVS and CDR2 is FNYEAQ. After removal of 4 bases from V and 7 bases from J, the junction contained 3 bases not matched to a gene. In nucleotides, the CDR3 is TGTGCCAGCAGCTCAATAGCGGGAAATGAGCAGTTCTTC. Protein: CASSSIAGNEQFF.

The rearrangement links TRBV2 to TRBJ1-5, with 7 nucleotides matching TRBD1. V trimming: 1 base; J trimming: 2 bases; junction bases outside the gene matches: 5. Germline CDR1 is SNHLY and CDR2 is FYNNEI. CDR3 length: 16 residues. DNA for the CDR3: TGTGCCAGCAGTGAAGGTAGGGGGCAGCGCAATCAGCCCCAGCATTTT. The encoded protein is CASSEGRGQRNQPQHF.

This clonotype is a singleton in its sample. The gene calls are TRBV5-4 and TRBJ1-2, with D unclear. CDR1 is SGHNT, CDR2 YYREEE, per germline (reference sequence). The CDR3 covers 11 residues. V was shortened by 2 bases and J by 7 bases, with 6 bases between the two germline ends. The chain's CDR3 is CASSFGGGYTF. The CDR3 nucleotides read TGTGCCAGCAGCTTTGGTGGTGGCTACACCTTC.

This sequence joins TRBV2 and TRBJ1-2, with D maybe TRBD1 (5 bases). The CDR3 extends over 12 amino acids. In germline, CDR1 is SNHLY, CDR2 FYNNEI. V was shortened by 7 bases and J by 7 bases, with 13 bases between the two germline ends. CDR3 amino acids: CASTQGGGGYTF. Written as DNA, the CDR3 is TGTGCCAGCACCCAGGGCGGTGGTGGCTACACCTTC.

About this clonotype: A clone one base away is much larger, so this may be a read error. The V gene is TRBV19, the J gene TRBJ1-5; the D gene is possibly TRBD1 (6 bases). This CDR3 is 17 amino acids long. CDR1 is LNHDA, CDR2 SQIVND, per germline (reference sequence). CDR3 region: CASSGGAGSYSSQPQHF. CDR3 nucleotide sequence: TGTGCCAGTAGTGGGGGCGCAGGGTCGTATAGCAGTCAGCCCCAGCATTTT.

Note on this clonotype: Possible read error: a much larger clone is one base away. Here the CDR3 DNA reads TGTGCCATCAGTACCAGGCCAGGGGGCCGTGAGACCCAGTACTTC. Amino acid sequence: CAISTRPGGRETQYF. The chain combines TRBV10-3 with TRBJ2-5, with 8 bases identical to TRBD1. V was pared by 5 bases and J by 5 bases, with 10 bases of the junction left unmatched. In germline, CDR1 is ENHRY, CDR2 SYGVKD. CDR3 size: 15 residues.

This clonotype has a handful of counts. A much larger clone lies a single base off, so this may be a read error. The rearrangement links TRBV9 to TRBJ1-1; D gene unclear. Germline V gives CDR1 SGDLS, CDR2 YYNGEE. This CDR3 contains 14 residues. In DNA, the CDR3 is TGTGCCAGCAGCTCCGATCCGCAGAACACTGAAGCTCTCTTT. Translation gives CASSSDPQNTEALF.

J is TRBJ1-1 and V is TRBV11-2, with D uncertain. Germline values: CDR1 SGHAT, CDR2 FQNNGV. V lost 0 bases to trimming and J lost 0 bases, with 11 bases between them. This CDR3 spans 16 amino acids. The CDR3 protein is CASSLESQSLNTEAFF. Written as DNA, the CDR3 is TGTGCCAGCAGCTTAGAGTCCCAGAGCCTGAACACTGAAGCTTTCTTT.

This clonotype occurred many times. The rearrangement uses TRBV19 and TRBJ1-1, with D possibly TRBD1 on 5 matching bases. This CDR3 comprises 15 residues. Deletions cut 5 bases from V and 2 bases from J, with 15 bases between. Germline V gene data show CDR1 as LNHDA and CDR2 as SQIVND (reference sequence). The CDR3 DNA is TGTGCCAGTAGTTGGAGCGGGACGCTCAACACTGAAGCTTTCTTT. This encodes CASSWSGTLNTEAFF.

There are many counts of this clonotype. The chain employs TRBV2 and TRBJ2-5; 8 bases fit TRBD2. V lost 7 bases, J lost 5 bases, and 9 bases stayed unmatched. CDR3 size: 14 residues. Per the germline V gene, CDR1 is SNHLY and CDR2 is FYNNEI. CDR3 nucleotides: TGTGCCAGCATCCGGGGTCGGGGGGGGGAGACCCAGTACTTC. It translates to CASIRGRGGETQYF.

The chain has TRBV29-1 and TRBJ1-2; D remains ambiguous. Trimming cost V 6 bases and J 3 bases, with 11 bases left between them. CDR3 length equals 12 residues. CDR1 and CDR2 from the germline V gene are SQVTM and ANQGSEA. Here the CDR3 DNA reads TGCAGCGTGGGAGACGGAGACTATGGCTACACCTTC. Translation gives CSVGDGDYGYTF.

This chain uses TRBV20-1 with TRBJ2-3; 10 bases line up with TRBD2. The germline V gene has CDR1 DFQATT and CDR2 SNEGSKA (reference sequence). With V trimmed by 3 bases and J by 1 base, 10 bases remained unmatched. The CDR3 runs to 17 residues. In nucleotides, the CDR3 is TGCAGTGCTAGTCGGCCCACTAGCGGGAACGGCACAGATACGCAGTATTTT. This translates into CSASRPTSGNGTDTQYF.

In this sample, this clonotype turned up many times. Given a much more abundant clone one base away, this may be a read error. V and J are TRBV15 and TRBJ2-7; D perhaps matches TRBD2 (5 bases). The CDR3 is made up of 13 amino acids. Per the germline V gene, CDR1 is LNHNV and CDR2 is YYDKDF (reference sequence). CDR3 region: CATSRDRGYERYF. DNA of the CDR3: TGTGCCACCAGCAGAGACCGGGGTTACGAGCGGTACTTC.

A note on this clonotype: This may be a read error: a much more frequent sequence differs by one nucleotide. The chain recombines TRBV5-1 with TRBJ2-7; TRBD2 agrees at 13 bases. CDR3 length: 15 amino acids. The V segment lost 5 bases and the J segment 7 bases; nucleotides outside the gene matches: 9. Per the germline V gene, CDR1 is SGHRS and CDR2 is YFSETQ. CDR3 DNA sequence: TGCGCCAGCAGAACTAGCGGGGGGGCGTGGAATGAGCAGTACTTC. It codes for CASRTSGGAWNEQYF.

The CDR3 is CASSVGTGSSNQPQHF. The CDR3 coding sequence is TGTGCCAGCAGCGTAGGGACAGGGTCTAGCAATCAGCCCCAGCATTTT. The J gene is TRBJ1-5, the V gene TRBV9, with 8 bases fitting TRBD1. The CDR3 extends over 16 amino acids. The germline V gene encodes CDR1 SGDLS and CDR2 YYNGEE. The trim removed 0 bases at V and 0 bases at J, leaving 2 bases unmatched.

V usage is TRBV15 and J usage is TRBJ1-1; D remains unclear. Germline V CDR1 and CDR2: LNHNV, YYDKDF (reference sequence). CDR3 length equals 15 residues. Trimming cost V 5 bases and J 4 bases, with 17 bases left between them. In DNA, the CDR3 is TGTGCCACCAGCGGCACCTCGGCCGGTTTCACTGAAGCTTTCTTT. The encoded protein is CATSGTSAGFTEAFF.

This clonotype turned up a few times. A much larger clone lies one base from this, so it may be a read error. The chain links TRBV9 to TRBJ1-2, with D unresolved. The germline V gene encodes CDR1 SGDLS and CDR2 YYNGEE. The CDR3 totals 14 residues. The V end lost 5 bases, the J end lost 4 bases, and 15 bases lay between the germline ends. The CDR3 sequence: CASREPWAPYGYTF. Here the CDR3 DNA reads TGTGCCAGCAGAGAGCCGTGGGCGCCCTATGGCTACACCTTC.

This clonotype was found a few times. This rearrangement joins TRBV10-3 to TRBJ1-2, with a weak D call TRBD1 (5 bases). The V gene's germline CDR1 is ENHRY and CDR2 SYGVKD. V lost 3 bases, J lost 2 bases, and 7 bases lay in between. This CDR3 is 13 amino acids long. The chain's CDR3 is CAISDKGNYGYTF. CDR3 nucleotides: TGTGCCATCAGTGATAAGGGGAACTATGGCTACACCTTC.

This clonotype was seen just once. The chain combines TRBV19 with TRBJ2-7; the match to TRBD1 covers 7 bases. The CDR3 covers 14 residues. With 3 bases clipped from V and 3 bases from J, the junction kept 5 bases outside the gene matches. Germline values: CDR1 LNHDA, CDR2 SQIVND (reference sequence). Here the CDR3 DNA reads TGTGCCAGTAGTATGCGGACAGGTGGCTACGAGCAGTACTTC. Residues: CASSMRTGGYEQYF.

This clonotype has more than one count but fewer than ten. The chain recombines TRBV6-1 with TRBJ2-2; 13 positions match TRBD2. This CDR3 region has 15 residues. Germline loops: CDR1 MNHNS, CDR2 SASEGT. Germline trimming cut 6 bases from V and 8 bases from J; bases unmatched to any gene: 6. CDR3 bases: TGTGCCAGCAGCCCCGGGACTAGCGGGATGGGGGAGCTGTTTTTT. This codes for CASSPGTSGMGELFF.

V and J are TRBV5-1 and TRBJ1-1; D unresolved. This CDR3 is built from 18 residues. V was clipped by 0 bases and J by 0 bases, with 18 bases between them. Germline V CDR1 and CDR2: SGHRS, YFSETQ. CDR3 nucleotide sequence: TGCGCCAGCAGCTTGGTCGGCCCCCGGGAGACGATGAACACTGAAGCTTTCTTT. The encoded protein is CASSLVGPRETMNTEAFF.

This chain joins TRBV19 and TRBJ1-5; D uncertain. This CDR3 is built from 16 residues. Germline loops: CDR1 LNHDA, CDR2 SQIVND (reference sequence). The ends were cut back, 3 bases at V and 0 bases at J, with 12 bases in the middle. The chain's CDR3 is CASSIGGTYSNQPQHF. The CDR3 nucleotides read TGTGCCAGTAGTATTGGCGGCACATATAGCAATCAGCCCCAGCATTTT.

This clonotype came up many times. CDR3 sequence (DNA): TGTGCCAGCAGCCAAACAGGGCCCGGGGAGCTGTTTTTT. Translating it yields CASSQTGPGELFF. The V call is TRBV7-6, the J call TRBJ2-2; a weak D match, TRBD1 (6 bases). CDR1 is SGHVS, CDR2 FNYEAQ, per germline. The CDR3 is 13 residues long. Trimming took off 5 bases at V and 6 bases at J, with 10 bases between the two ends.